This T cell receptor (beta chain) was retrieved from a study of human T cells and chemical hapten exposure. Looked up from germline, CDR1 is DFQATT and CDR2 is SNEGSKA (reference sequence). V gave up 3 bases and J gave up 10 bases; unmatched junction bases: 12. This CDR3 spans 15 amino acids. The library tagged individual cDNA molecules with unique molecular identifiers. Using its own MiXCR run on the RACE reads, TCRdb lists one record per CDR3 protein. Of a few hundred thousand distinct CDR3 sequences in the sample, roughly 4.8% were seen once. This clonotype was seen many times. Specified time point: patch test 1, 2 weeks after DPC sensitization. The sample's treatment: therapeutic diphenylcyclopropenone sensitization with weekly scalp DPC. The study drew its donors from alopecia patients who were 18 to 70 years old and suitable for DPC.

V gene TRBV20-1 combines with J gene TRBJ1-6, with 7 bases aligning to TRBD1. The receptor was derived from a woman in her 50s with alopecia areata. Some clones in this sample may be carry-over from other donors' samples. The material sequenced was whole blood, taken in connection with sensitization to the hapten diphenylcyclopropenone (DPC). CDR3 amino acids: CSASKSGTAGSPLHF. Written as DNA, the CDR3 is TGCAGTGCTAGTAAAAGCGGGACAGCTGGATCACCCCTCCACTTT.